The 10 T cell receptor beta chains below were found in one sample sequenced in a study of beta chain features in type 1 diabetes. As every portion of the isolated RNA was reverse transcribed, the sequencing read expressed TCRB transcripts. TCRdb keeps only in-frame clones here, not all; method: immunoSEQ multiplex PCR. The sample contains 10,000 to 15,000 clones, about half of which appear only once. The sample taken for sequencing was stem cell memory CD4+ T cells from blood. The receptors were sampled from a man aged 18 to 29 in good health.

The rearrangement links TRBV5-6 to TRBJ2-1, with TRBD1 matching 7 bases. Germline CDR1 and CDR2: SGHDT and YYEEEE. CDR3 size: 17 residues. V shed 3 bases, J shed 1 base, and the junction held 10 bases outside the gene matches. CDR3 loop: CASSWGRQGPSYNEQFF. The CDR3 DNA sequence: TGTGCCAGCAGCTGGGGGAGACAGGGACCTTCCTACAATGAGCAGTTCTTC.

This clone showed up just a few times. The V call is TRBV4-1, the J call TRBJ1-5; the D is unclear. Germline CDR1 reads MGHRA; CDR2 reads YSYEKL. Trimming cost V 4 bases and J 1 base, with 14 bases left between them. The CDR3 runs 16 residues. The CDR3 nucleotides are TGCGCCAGCAGCCCGTCAGGTCGGCCAAGCAATCAGCCCCAGCATTTT. Its protein is CASSPSGRPSNQPQHF.

J is TRBJ2-7 and V is TRBV6-5, with D perhaps TRBD1 (6 bases). V was trimmed by 0 bases and J by 4 bases, leaving 16 bases between them. The CDR3 covers 16 residues. The germline V gene has CDR1 MNHEY and CDR2 SVGAGI. The chain's CDR3 is CASSYSGNSQGYEQYF. CDR3 nucleotides: TGTGCCAGCAGTTACTCAGGGAACTCCCAGGGGTACGAGCAGTACTTC.

DNA for the CDR3: TGTGCCAGCAGCGTCTACACAGCATTTAATGAAAAACTGTTTTTT. This sequence encodes CASSVYTAFNEKLFF. The chain uses TRBV7-2 and TRBJ1-4; no definite D call. Trimming cost V 5 bases and J 4 bases, with 14 bases left between them. Germline V gene sequence: CDR1 SGHTA, CDR2 FQGNSA. There are 15 residues in the CDR3.

The chain uses TRBV7-2 and TRBJ2-1; 10 bases fit TRBD2. J was trimmed by 6 bases and V by 3 bases; bases with no gene match: 8. Germline assignment: CDR1 SGHTA and CDR2 FQGNSA. The CDR3 runs 16 residues. In DNA, the CDR3 is TGTGCCAGCAGCTTCCTCTTAGCGGGGGGCGGCAATGAGCAGTTCTTC. Encoded protein: CASSFLLAGGGNEQFF.

The chain recombines TRBV7-2 with TRBJ2-1; no firm D call. Germline-derived CDR1 and CDR2 are SGHTA and FQGNSA. V gave up 1 base and J gave up 0 bases, with 4 bases separating them. The CDR3 is made up of 14 amino acids. The CDR3 spells CASSLESSYNEQFF. CDR3 coding DNA: TGTGCCAGCAGCTTAGAGAGCTCCTACAATGAGCAGTTCTTC. Variable domain in full (rest from reference TRBV7-2 and TRBJ2-1): GAGVSQSPSNKVTEKGKDVELRCDPISGHTALYWYRQSLGQGLEFLIYFQGNSAPDKSGLPSDRFSAERTGGSVSTLTIQRTQQEDSAVYLCASSLESSYNEQFFGPGTRLTVL.

The chain recombines TRBV18 with TRBJ1-1; TRBD1 agrees at 7 bases. Germline assignment: CDR1 KGHSH and CDR2 LQKENI. The CDR3 is 12 amino acids. Trimming cost V 6 bases and J 7 bases; bases outside gene matches: 5. CDR3 region: CASSPGQLEAFF. Written as DNA, the CDR3 is TGTGCCAGCTCCCCGGGACAGCTTGAAGCTTTCTTT.

The V and J genes are TRBV6-1 and TRBJ1-2; 12 bases line up with TRBD1. CDR1 and CDR2 (germline): MNHNS, SASEGT. V gave up 7 bases and J gave up 7 bases; unmatched junction bases: 10. CDR3 length equals 15 residues. The CDR3 bases are TGTGCCAGCACCAAATGGGGACAGGGGGCTGGTGGCTACACCTTC. This codes for CASTKWGQGAGGYTF.

This sequence joins TRBV7-9 and TRBJ1-2, with D possibly being TRBD1 (6 bases). Germline values: CDR1 SEHNR, CDR2 FQNEAQ (reference sequence). The V end was cut by 0 bases, the J end by 3 bases, with 11 bases between. The CDR3 runs to 15 residues. The CDR3, as DNA: TGTGCCAGCAGCTTAGCTACAGGGAGGGACTATGGCTACACCTTC. Translated, it gives CASSLATGRDYGYTF.

The genes are TRBV10-3 and TRBJ2-1; the match to TRBD2 covers 15 bases. This CDR3 comprises 16 residues. The germline gives CDR1 ENHRY, CDR2 SYGVKD. Germline trimming cut 8 bases from V and 5 bases from J; bases unmatched to any gene: 7. The CDR3, as DNA: TGTGCCATCGGGGGACTAGCGGGGGGCCTGGACAATGAGCAGTTCTTC. Residues: CAIGGLAGGLDNEQFF.